These T cell receptor beta chains were read from a single sample in a study of CD8 T cells in ankylosing spondylitis. TCRdb redid the calling of the 5' RACE reads with MiXCR, one entry per CDR3 protein. The sample lists about 42,000 distinct CDR3 sequences, under 5% occurring once. The sequencing sample was made of blood, either unsorted or a sorted T cell fraction (not recorded which). These receptors were taken from a female donor with ankylosing spondylitis or in good health (not recorded which). The CDR3 runs from the conserved cysteine through the conserved F or W. A D gene is named only where the DNA matches it firmly. Clone sizes are shown as once, few or many counts, or a class when the clone is expanded.

TRBV9	TRBD2	many	TRBJ2-3	TGTGCCAGCAGCGACGACTTGGGACTAGCGGGGGGGCCGAAGTATTTT	CASSDDLGLAGGPKYF
TRBV9	TRBD1	many	TRBJ1-5	TGTGCCAGCAGCGTAGGCGGACAGGTGAATCAGCCCCAGCATTTT	CASSVGGQVNQPQHF
TRBV9	TRBD2	medium-sized	TRBJ2-1	TGTGCCAGCAGCGTAGGGGCTAGCGGGGAACCGATATTCTTC	CASSVGASGEPIFF
TRBV9	.	many	TRBJ1-1	TGTGCCAGCAGCGTAGACCCCTCCGGCACTGAAGCTTTCTTT	CASSVDPSGTEAFF
TRBV9	TRBD1	many	TRBJ2-3	TGTGCCAGCAGCGCGGACAGGGCGGGCACAGATACGCAGTATTTT	CASSADRAGTDTQYF
TRBV9	TRBD2	many	TRBJ2-1	TGTGCCAGCAGCCGGGAGGGGGGAGCCTACAATGAGCAGTTCTTC	CASSREGGAYNEQFF
TRBV9	.	many	TRBJ1-1	TGTGCCAGCAGCCACCCCCGGGGGCAGGACACTGAAGCTTTCTTT	CASSHPRGQDTEAFF
TRBV9	TRBD1	many	TRBJ2-2	TGTGCCAGCAGCGTAAGGACAGGGAAGGCCGGGGAGCTGTTTTTT	CASSVRTGKAGELFF
TRBV5-1	.	many	TRBJ2-3	TGCGCCGGCGAGGGGCAGGAAGACCCCACAGATACGCAGTATTTT	CAGEGQEDPTDTQYF
TRBV9	.	many	TRBJ2-7	TGTGCCAGCAGCGTAGATCCGGACTCCTACGAGCAGTACTTC	CASSVDPDSYEQYF
TRBV9	.	many	TRBJ1-2	TGTGCCAGCAGCGTAGGGACAAACAATGGCTACACCTTC	CASSVGTNNGYTF
TRBV9	TRBD1	many	TRBJ2-7	TGTGCCAGCAGCTCCGGGACAGGGTTTTACGAGCAGTACTTC	CASSSGTGFYEQYF
TRBV9	TRBD1	many	TRBJ1-2	TGTGCCAGCAGCTCCAGACAGGGGGATTATGGCTACACCTTC	CASSSRQGDYGYTF
TRBV9	.	many	TRBJ2-1	TGTGCCAGCAGCGCGTGGGGGGATTCCTACAATGAGCAGTTCTTC	CASSAWGDSYNEQFF
TRBV9	TRBD2	many	TRBJ2-3	TGTGCCAGCAGCGTAGACGGACTAGCGGGGGGGCCGGCAGATACGCAGTATTTT	CASSVDGLAGGPADTQYF
TRBV9	.	many	TRBJ1-1	TGTGCCAGCAGCGTAAGGTTAGGGAACACTGAAGCTTTCTTT	CASSVRLGNTEAFF
TRBV9	.	many	TRBJ1-3	TGTGCCAGCAGCGGGTCAGGGTTCTCTGGAAACACCATATATTTT	CASSGSGFSGNTIYF
TRBV9	.	many	TRBJ1-1	TGTGCCAGCAGCGTAGTGGCCCAGAACACTGAAGCTTTCTTT	CASSVVAQNTEAFF
TRBV9	TRBD2	many	TRBJ2-3	TGTGCCAGCAGCGCGGACGTAGCGGGGGGGATAACAGATACGCAGTATTTT	CASSADVAGGITDTQYF
TRBV9	.	many	TRBJ2-2	TGTGCCAGCAGCGTAGGAGGAGGGGGCAGGAGCGGGGAGCTGTTTTTT	CASSVGGGGRSGELFF
TRBV9	.	many	TRBJ1-1	TGTGCCAGCAGCGCGGGACGGGGGAACACTGAAGCTTTCTTT	CASSAGRGNTEAFF
TRBV9	.	many	TRBJ2-7	TGTGCCAGCAGCCCCCCTAGCGACGAGCAGTACTTC	CASSPPSDEQYF
TRBV9	.	many	TRBJ2-2	TGTGCCAGCAGCGCTCAAGGACTAACCGGGGAGCTGTTTTTT	CASSAQGLTGELFF
TRBV9	TRBD1	many	TRBJ2-7	TGTGCCAGCAGCGTAGCCGGACAGGGGGCCTACGAGCAGTACTTC	CASSVAGQGAYEQYF
TRBV9	.	once	TRBJ2-5	TGTGCCAGCGTAAACGCAGGCGGGGAGACCCAGTACTTC	CASVNAGGETQYF
TRBV9	.	many	TRBJ2-7	TGTGCCAGCAGCCGGGGGGAGGGACAGTACGAGCAGTACTTC	CASSRGEGQYEQYF
TRBV9	TRBD1	many	TRBJ1-1	TGTGCCAGCAGCGTAGCTGACAGGGGTGTCTTCATGAACACTGAAGCTTTCTTT	CASSVADRGVFMNTEAFF
TRBV9	.	many	TRBJ1-1	TGTGCCAGCAGCGTAGTTCCGGGGGTTCGAACTGAAGCTTTCTTT	CASSVVPGVRTEAFF
TRBV9	TRBD1	many	TRBJ1-3	TGTGCCAGCAGCGTAGGAGACAGGGTCGGAAACACCATATATTTT	CASSVGDRVGNTIYF
TRBV9	TRBD2	many	TRBJ2-2	TGTGCCAGCACCCCTGGGGGGGACACCGGGGAGCTGTTTTTT	CASTPGGDTGELFF
TRBV9	.	many	TRBJ2-2	TGTGCCAGCAGCGAGAGGGGGGGGATCACCGGGGAGCTGTTTTTT	CASSERGGITGELFF
TRBV9	TRBD1	many	TRBJ1-1	TGTGCCAGCGGGGAGACAGGGAAGTCTGAAGCTTTCTTT	CASGETGKSEAFF
TRBV9	.	few	TRBJ2-7	TGTGCCAGCAGCGTAGAGGCAGGGCTCACCTACGAGCAGTACTTC	CASSVEAGLTYEQYF
TRBV9	TRBD1	many	TRBJ1-5	TGTGCCAGCAGTGGGCAGGGGGTCAATCAGCCCCAGCATTTT	CASSGQGVNQPQHF
TRBV9	.	many	TRBJ1-2	TGTGCCAGCAGAACCGGCACCTCTGGCTATGGCTACACCTTC	CASRTGTSGYGYTF
TRBV9	TRBD1	medium-sized	TRBJ1-6	TGTGCCAGCAGCCCCAGGGGGCTAGGTAATTCACCCCTCCACTTT	CASSPRGLGNSPLHF
TRBV9	TRBD1	many	TRBJ1-1	TGTGCCAGCAGCCCTTCGACAGGGGGGGACACTGAAGCTTTCTTT	CASSPSTGGDTEAFF
TRBV9	.	many	TRBJ1-2	TGTGCCAGCAGCGCAACGACAGTGGCCGGGGACTATGGCTACACCTTC	CASSATTVAGDYGYTF
TRBV23-1	.	many	TRBJ1-5	TGCGCCAGTCCCCAGGCCAGCGGGGGGGGAGAATTCGGTCAGCCCCAGCATTTT	CASPQASGGGEFGQPQHF
TRBV9	.	many	TRBJ1-2	TGTGCCAGCAGCACTACATCCGACGGAATCCTCGGTGGCTACACCTTC	CASSTTSDGILGGYTF
TRBV9	TRBD1	few	TRBJ2-7	TGTGCCAGCAGCGTAGTCCCGACAGGGGTCTACGAGCAGTACTTC	CASSVVPTGVYEQYF